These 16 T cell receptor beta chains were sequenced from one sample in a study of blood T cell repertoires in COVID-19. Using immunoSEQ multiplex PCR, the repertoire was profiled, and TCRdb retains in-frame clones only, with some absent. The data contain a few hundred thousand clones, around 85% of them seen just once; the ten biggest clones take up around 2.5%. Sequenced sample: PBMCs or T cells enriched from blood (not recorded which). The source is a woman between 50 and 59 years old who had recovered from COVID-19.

This CDR3 is CASSFLEQYF. In DNA, the CDR3 is TGTGCCAGCAGCTTCCTCGAGCAGTACTTC. V gene TRBV5-6 combines with J gene TRBJ2-7, with unresolved D. This CDR3 comprises 10 residues. CDR1 and CDR2 (germline): SGHDT, YYEEEE. Trimming took off 2 bases at V and 6 bases at J, with 3 bases between the two ends.

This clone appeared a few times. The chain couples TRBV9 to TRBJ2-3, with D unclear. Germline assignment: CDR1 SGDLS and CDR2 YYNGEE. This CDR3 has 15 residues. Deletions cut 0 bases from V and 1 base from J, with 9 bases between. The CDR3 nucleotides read TGTGCCAGCAGCGTAGGACTTCACGGCACAGATACGCAGTATTTT. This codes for CASSVGLHGTDTQYF.

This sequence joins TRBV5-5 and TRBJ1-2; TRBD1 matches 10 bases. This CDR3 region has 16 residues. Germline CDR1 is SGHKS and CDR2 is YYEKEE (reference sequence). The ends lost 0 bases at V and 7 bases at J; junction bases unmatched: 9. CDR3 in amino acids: CASSLAAGQGFGGYTF. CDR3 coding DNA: TGTGCCAGCAGCTTGGCCGCGGGACAGGGGTTTGGTGGCTACACCTTC.

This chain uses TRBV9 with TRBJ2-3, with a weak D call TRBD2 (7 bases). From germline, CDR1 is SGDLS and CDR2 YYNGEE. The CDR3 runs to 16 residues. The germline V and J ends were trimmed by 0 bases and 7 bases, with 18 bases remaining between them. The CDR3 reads CASSVVGGATRNTQYF. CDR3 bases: TGTGCCAGCAGCGTAGTAGGGGGGGCCACCAGAAATACGCAGTATTTT. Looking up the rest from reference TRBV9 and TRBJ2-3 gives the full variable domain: DSGVTQTPKHLITATGQRVTLRCSPRSGDLSVYWYQQSLDQGLQFLIQYYNGEERAKGNILERFSAQQFPDLHSELNLSSLELGDSALYFCASSVVGGATRNTQYFGPGTRLTVL.

The CDR3 sequence: CACSEQGLANEKLFF. The DNA for the CDR3 is TGTGCCTGTAGCGAACAGGGATTAGCTAATGAAAAACTGTTTTTT. The chain is built from TRBV30 and TRBJ1-4; D is perhaps TRBD1 (6 bases). The CDR3 extends over 15 amino acids. Germline V gene lookup returns CDR1 GTSNPN and CDR2 SVGIG (reference sequence). V lost 6 bases, J lost 3 bases, and 17 bases lay in between. Together with reference TRBV30 and TRBJ1-4, the CDR3 gives the full variable domain: SQTIHQWPATLVQPVGSPLSLECTVEGTSNPNLYWYRQAAGRGLQLLFYSVGIGQISSEVPQNLSASRPQDRQFILSSKKLLLSDSGFYLCACSEQGLANEKLFFGSGTQLSVL.

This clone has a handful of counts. The CDR3 loop reads CASSITGSNEQYF. The CDR3 DNA is TGTGCCAGTAGTATTACAGGGTCCAACGAGCAGTACTTC. The V call is TRBV19, the J call TRBJ2-7; the D gene is possibly TRBD1 (6 bases). CDR3 length: 13 amino acids. Germline lookup yields CDR1 LNHDA and CDR2 SQIVND (reference sequence). Trimming removed 3 bases from V and 5 bases from J, with 11 bases in between.

The CDR3 DNA reads TGTGCCAGCAGCCAAGATCTCAGGGGGATGACACAGCCCCAGCATTTT. Its protein product is CASSQDLRGMTQPQHF. V usage is TRBV3-1 (or the pseudogene TRBV3-2) and J usage is TRBJ1-5; 7 bases line up with TRBD1. V lost 0 bases to trimming and J lost 7 bases; unmatched junction nucleotides: 9. In germline, CDR1 is LGHDT, CDR2 YNNKEL (reference sequence). The CDR3 is 16 residues long.

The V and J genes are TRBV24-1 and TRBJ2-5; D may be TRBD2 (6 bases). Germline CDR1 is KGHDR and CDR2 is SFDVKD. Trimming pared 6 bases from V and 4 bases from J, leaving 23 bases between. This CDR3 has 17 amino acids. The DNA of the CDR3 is TGTGCCACCAGTTCCCCCCAGACTAGGGCAGCGGGAGAGACCCAGTACTTC. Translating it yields CATSSPQTRAAGETQYF.

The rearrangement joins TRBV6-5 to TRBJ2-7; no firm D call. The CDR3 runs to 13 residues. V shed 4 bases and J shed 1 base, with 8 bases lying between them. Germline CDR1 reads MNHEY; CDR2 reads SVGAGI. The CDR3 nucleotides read TGTGCCAGCAGTTTTGACTTATCCTACGAGCAGTACTTC. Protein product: CASSFDLSYEQYF.

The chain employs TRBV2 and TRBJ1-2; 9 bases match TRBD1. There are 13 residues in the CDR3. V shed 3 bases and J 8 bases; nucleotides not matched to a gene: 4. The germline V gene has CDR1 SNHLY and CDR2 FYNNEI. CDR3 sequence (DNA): TGTGCCAGCAGTGATGGGACAGGGAAAGGCTACACCTTC. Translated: CASSDGTGKGYTF.

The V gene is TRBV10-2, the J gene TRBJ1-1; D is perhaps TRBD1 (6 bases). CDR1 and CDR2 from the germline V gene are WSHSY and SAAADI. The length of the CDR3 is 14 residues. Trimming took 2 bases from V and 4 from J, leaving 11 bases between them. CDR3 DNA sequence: TGCGCCAGCAGTGAGACAGGGATGGCCACTGAAGCTTTCTTT. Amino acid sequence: CASSETGMATEAFF.

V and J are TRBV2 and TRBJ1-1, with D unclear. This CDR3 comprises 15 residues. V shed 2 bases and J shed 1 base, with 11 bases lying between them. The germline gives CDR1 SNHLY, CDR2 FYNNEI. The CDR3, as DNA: TGTGCCAGCAGTGAATCGGGGTTTCGGAACACTGAAGCTTTCTTT. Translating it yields CASSESGFRNTEAFF.

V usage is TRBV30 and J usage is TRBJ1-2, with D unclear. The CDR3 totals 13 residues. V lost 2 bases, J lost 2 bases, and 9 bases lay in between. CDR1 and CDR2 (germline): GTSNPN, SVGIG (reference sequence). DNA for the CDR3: TGTGCCTGGAGTTCTGGAGGAAACTATGGCTACACCTTC. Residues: CAWSSGGNYGYTF. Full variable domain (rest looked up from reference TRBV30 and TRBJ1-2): SQTIHQWPATLVQPVGSPLSLECTVEGTSNPNLYWYRQAAGRGLQLLFYSVGIGQISSEVPQNLSASRPQDRQFILSSKKLLLSDSGFYLCAWSSGGNYGYTFGSGTRLTVV.

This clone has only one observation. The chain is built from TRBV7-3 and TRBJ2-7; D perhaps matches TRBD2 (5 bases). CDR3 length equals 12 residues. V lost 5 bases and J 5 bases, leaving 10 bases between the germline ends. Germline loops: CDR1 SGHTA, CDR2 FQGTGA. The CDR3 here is CASSQSGNEQYF. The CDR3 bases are TGTGCCAGCAGCCAGAGCGGCAACGAGCAGTACTTC.

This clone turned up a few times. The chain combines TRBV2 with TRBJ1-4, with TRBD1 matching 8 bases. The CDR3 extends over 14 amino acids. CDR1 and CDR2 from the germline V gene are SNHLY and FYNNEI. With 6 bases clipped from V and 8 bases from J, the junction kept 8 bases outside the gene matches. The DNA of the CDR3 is TGTGCCAGCAGCGTAGACAGGGGTCGAGAAAAACTGTTTTTT. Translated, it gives CASSVDRGREKLFF.

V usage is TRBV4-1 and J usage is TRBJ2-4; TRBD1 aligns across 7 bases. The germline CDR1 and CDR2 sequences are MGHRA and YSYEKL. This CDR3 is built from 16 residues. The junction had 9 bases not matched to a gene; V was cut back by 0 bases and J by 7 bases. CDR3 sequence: CASSQEFRQGRNIQYF. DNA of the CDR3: TGCGCCAGCAGCCAAGAGTTTAGACAGGGACGGAACATTCAGTACTTC.